This TCR beta chain was captured by sequencing in a study of T-cell memory formation after mild COVID-19. For the study at large: The two donors had largely donor-specific TCR clusters. Regarding the study as a whole: The appearance of some responding clones in pre-infection memory suggested that cross-reactive memory joined. Clones that contracted clustered mainly in CM and EM if CD4+ and in EMRA if CD8+.

Notes on this clonotype: Its matching antigen is unknown.

Using constant-segment primers, 5'RACE produced TCR alpha and TCR beta cDNA libraries carrying sample barcodes and UMIs. TCRdb called the 5' RACE reads again in MiXCR, with one record for every CDR3 protein. The data show some 290,000 distinct CDR3 sequences, 15% to 20% seen once. This CDR3 is 16 amino acids long. Deletions cut 0 bases from V and 6 bases from J, with 15 bases between. The germline V gene encodes CDR1 ENHRY and CDR2 SYGVKD. Sequenced: PBMCs or a T cell subset sorted from them (not recorded which). The TCR sequence derives from a man aged 18-30 years who had mild COVID-19 (a few samples of this study predate the infection). Cell type and time point are not known. V usage is TRBV10-3 and J usage is TRBJ2-1; tentatively, D is TRBD2 (6 bases). The chain's CDR3 is CAISESPGLTSNEQFF. The DNA of the CDR3 is TGTGCCATCAGTGAGTCTCCGGGACTGACTTCCAATGAGCAGTTCTTC.